Following are 29 T cell receptor beta chains from one sample sequenced in a study of control samples from healthy donors and cancer patients. The repertoire was sequenced with immunoSEQ multiplex PCR; TCRdb's copy has only in-frame clones and lacks some. The sample has about 220,000 clones, about 94% seen once. The material sequenced was blood. These receptors were obtained from a man aged 45-65 years in good health.

The gene calls are TRBV10-1 and TRBJ1-3, with D possibly TRBD1 on 5 matching bases. The germline CDR1 and CDR2 sequences are WNHNN and SYGVQD (reference sequence). CDR3 length: 12 residues. V lost 7 bases and J 9 bases, leaving 13 bases between the germline ends. This CDR3 reads CASMNFGGTIYF. The CDR3 region has the DNA TGCGCCAGCATGAACTTCGGGGGCACCATATATTTT.

V usage is TRBV28 and J usage is TRBJ1-3; D is undetermined. The CDR3 sequence is 16 residues long. The germline CDR1 and CDR2 sequences are MDHEN and SYDVKM. The V end was cut by 5 bases, the J end by 0 bases, with 14 bases between. The CDR3 region is CASSPRTLHSGNTIYF. The CDR3 DNA follows: TGTGCCAGCAGTCCCCGGACTCTTCACTCTGGAAACACCATATATTTT.

V and J are TRBV29-1 and TRBJ2-5, with TRBD1 as a possible D gene (5 bases). Trimming removed 6 bases from V and 2 bases from J, with 10 bases in between. The CDR3 is 12 amino acids. Germline lookup yields CDR1 SQVTM and CDR2 ANQGSEA. The DNA of the CDR3 is TGCAGCGTCAGACAGCTACAAGAGACCCAGTACTTC. Translating gives CSVRQLQETQYF.

V usage is TRBV28 and J usage is TRBJ1-5, with 8 positions matching TRBD1. The CDR3 runs to 14 residues. V gave up 5 bases and J gave up 6 bases; unmatched junction bases: 6. Germline-derived CDR1 and CDR2 are MDHEN and SYDVKM. The CDR3 spells CASSAPRGRQPQHF. The CDR3 bases are TGTGCCAGCAGTGCCCCCAGGGGGCGTCAGCCCCAGCATTTT. Full variable domain (remainder filled in from reference TRBV28 and TRBJ1-5): DVKVTQSSRYLVKRTGEKVFLECVQDMDHENMFWYRQDPGLGLRLIYFSYDVKMKEKGDIPEGYSVSREKKERFSLILESASTNQTSMYLCASSAPRGRQPQHFGDGTRLSIL.

The chain employs TRBV9 and TRBJ2-5, with D tentatively TRBD1 (5 bases). Germline lookup yields CDR1 SGDLS and CDR2 YYNGEE. The CDR3 is 16 amino acids. The V gene lost 0 bases and the J gene lost 4 bases, with 16 bases spanning the gap. DNA of the CDR3: TGTGCCAGCAGCGTAGATCCGGCCAGGGCGGCAGAGACCCAGTACTTC. This encodes CASSVDPARAAETQYF.

This chain uses TRBV24-1 with TRBJ1-2, with 11 bases aligning to TRBD1. Per germline, CDR1 KGHDR and CDR2 SFDVKD. This CDR3 spans 16 amino acids. V lost 2 bases to trimming and J lost 4 bases; unmatched junction nucleotides: 5. The CDR3 loop reads CATSDSRTGGIYGYTF. As DNA, the CDR3 is TGTGCCACCAGTGATTCTCGGACAGGGGGCATCTATGGCTACACCTTC.

The chain is built from TRBV7-9 and TRBJ2-4; TRBD1 might be the D (5 bases). Germline CDR1 and CDR2: SEHNR and FQNEAQ (reference sequence). The CDR3 is made up of 16 amino acids. V was shortened by 3 bases and J by 1 base, with 13 bases between the two germline ends. The CDR3 DNA sequence: TGTGCCAGCAGCTTTTCAGGGCTGGGGGCCAAAAACATTCAGTACTTC. Protein sequence: CASSFSGLGAKNIQYF.

This clone was recorded once. The CDR3 is CASSETSTREQYF. Written as DNA, the CDR3 is TGTGCCAGTAGCGAGACGTCGACCAGGGAGCAGTACTTC. The chain recombines TRBV19 with TRBJ2-7; D gene ambiguous. Germline loops: CDR1 LNHDA, CDR2 SQIVND (reference sequence). This CDR3 is built from 13 residues. Trimming cost V 6 bases and J 7 bases, with 16 bases left between them.

DNA for the CDR3: TGTGCCAGCAGACGGGGGCCCACAGATACGCAGTATTTT. Translated: CASRRGPTDTQYF. The chain employs TRBV11-2 and TRBJ2-3; D is perhaps TRBD1 or TRBD2 (6 bases each). The CDR3 extends over 13 amino acids. V was cut by 6 bases and J by 2 bases, with 9 bases left in between. From germline, CDR1 is SGHAT and CDR2 FQNNGV.

This chain uses TRBV3-1 (or the pseudogene TRBV3-2) with TRBJ2-1; 8 positions match TRBD2. The V gene end was trimmed by 7 bases and the J gene end by 3 bases; junction bases not matched to a gene: 11. The CDR3 runs 16 residues. Germline assignment: CDR1 LGHDT and CDR2 YNNKEL (reference sequence). Here the CDR3 reads CASTLGAGGLYNEQFF. CDR3 nucleotide sequence: TGTGCCAGCACCCTAGGTGCGGGGGGCCTCTACAATGAGCAGTTCTTC.

The chain combines TRBV9 with TRBJ1-2; D possibly corresponds to TRBD1 (5 bases). Germline values: CDR1 SGDLS, CDR2 YYNGEE. Trimming shortened V by 0 bases and J by 8 bases, and 11 bases separated the two germline ends. The CDR3 runs 13 residues. CDR3 DNA sequence: TGTGCCAGCAGCGTAGCCACAGGTACGGGCTACACCTTC. Amino acids: CASSVATGTGYTF.

This clone appeared a single time. The V and J genes are TRBV12-3 or TRBV12-4 and TRBJ2-7; TRBD2 might be the D (6 bases). V lost 7 bases to trimming and J lost 7 bases, with 17 bases between them. CDR3 length: 13 amino acids. The CDR3 DNA follows: TGTGCCAGCACCCAAAGCGGTGCGGGGGAGCAGTACTTC. This encodes CASTQSGAGEQYF.

This chain joins TRBV6-2 or TRBV6-3 and TRBJ2-2; 9 bases match TRBD2. This CDR3 contains 19 residues. J lost 1 base, V lost 2 bases, and 11 bases had no gene match. Germline values: CDR1 MNHEY, CDR2 SVGEGT. The CDR3 reads CASSYDLSGGPGNTGELFF. The CDR3 nucleotides read TGTGCCAGCAGTTACGATCTTAGCGGGGGACCGGGGAACACCGGGGAGCTGTTTTTT.

This chain links TRBV27 with TRBJ2-3; possible D gene TRBD2, 7 bases. CDR1 and CDR2 (germline): MNHEY, SMNVEV (reference sequence). The CDR3 runs 15 residues. V lost 2 bases, J lost 6 bases, and 15 bases lay in between. This chain's CDR3 is CASSLRGAMMDTQYF. The CDR3 nucleotides are TGTGCCAGCAGTTTACGGGGGGCGATGATGGATACGCAGTATTTT.

The V and J genes are TRBV2 and TRBJ1-1; D is undetermined. This CDR3 has 13 residues. V lost 7 bases, J lost 2 bases, and 11 bases lay in between. CDR1 and CDR2 (germline): SNHLY, FYNNEI. The CDR3 sequence: CASIGYTNTEAFF. The CDR3, as DNA: TGTGCCAGCATCGGGTACACCAACACTGAAGCTTTCTTT. Variable domain in full (rest from reference TRBV2 and TRBJ1-1): EPEVTQTPSHQVTQMGQEVILRCVPISNHLYFYWYRQILGQKVEFLVSFYNNEISEKSEIFDDQFSVERPDGSNFTLKIRSTKLEDSAMYFCASIGYTNTEAFFGQGTRLTVV.

V gene TRBV7-8 combines with J gene TRBJ1-5; no clear D. Germline loops: CDR1 SGHVS, CDR2 FQNEAQ. The CDR3 runs 13 residues. V lost 4 bases to trimming and J lost 7 bases, with 11 bases between them. CDR3 coding DNA: TGTGCCAGCAGCTACGAGGGCGTCCAGCCCCAGCATTTT. This sequence encodes CASSYEGVQPQHF.

CDR3 protein: CASSLDRANTGELFF. The CDR3 DNA sequence: TGCGCCAGCAGCCTTGACAGAGCGAACACCGGGGAGCTGTTTTTT. This sequence joins TRBV5-1 and TRBJ2-2; D perhaps matches TRBD1 (5 bases). V was clipped by 4 bases and J by 0 bases, with 10 bases between them. This CDR3 contains 15 residues. The germline CDR1 and CDR2 sequences are SGHRS and YFSETQ.

J is TRBJ2-5 and V is TRBV5-1; the match to TRBD2 covers 13 bases. This CDR3 is 18 amino acids long. Germline CDR1 reads SGHRS; CDR2 reads YFSETQ. With 2 bases clipped from V and 5 bases from J, the junction kept 12 bases outside the gene matches. CDR3 in DNA: TGCGCCAGCAGCTTCACCCTCCTGGGACTAGCGGGGTTTGAGACCCAGTACTTC. Translated: CASSFTLLGLAGFETQYF.

The chain is built from TRBV28 and TRBJ2-3, with D possibly TRBD1 on 5 matching bases. CDR3 size: 17 residues. V shed 6 bases and J shed 4 bases, with 23 bases lying between them. Germline loops: CDR1 MDHEN, CDR2 SYDVKM. The CDR3 DNA reads TGTGCCAGCAGCGGACAACACCAGGGTGGTGGGGCAGATACGCAGTATTTT. As protein: CASSGQHQGGGADTQYF. Using reference TRBV28 and TRBJ2-3 for the parts outside the CDR3, the full variable domain is DVKVTQSSRYLVKRTGEKVFLECVQDMDHENMFWYRQDPGLGLRLIYFSYDVKMKEKGDIPEGYSVSREKKERFSLILESASTNQTSMYLCASSGQHQGGGADTQYFGPGTRLTVL.

The CDR3 is CASSLLHSGTPIAKNIQYF. CDR3 DNA: TGTGCCAGCAGCCTACTTCACTCCGGGACACCCATAGCCAAAAACATTCAGTACTTC. The chain carries TRBV7-2 and TRBJ2-4; weak D call: TRBD1 (6 bases). CDR3 size: 19 residues. Trimming pared 5 bases from V and 0 bases from J, leaving 23 bases between. CDR1 is SGHTA, CDR2 FQGNSA, per germline.

The chain couples TRBV28 to TRBJ1-2; 8 bases align to TRBD1. The V and J ends lost 4 bases and 8 bases, in that order; junction bases with no gene match: 9. Germline V gene data show CDR1 as MDHEN and CDR2 as SYDVKM. The CDR3 covers 14 residues. In DNA form, the CDR3 reads TGTGCCAGCAGTTCAACCCAGGACAGGGACGGCTACACCTTC. This encodes CASSSTQDRDGYTF.

The genes are TRBV7-8 and TRBJ1-2; possibly TRBD1 for D (6 bases). Per the germline V gene, CDR1 is SGHVS and CDR2 is FQNEAQ. Trimming took 1 base from V and 3 from J, leaving 12 bases between them. The CDR3 runs to 15 residues. This CDR3 is CASSLGEGVHYGYTF. The CDR3 DNA reads TGTGCCAGCAGCTTAGGAGAGGGGGTACACTATGGCTACACCTTC.

This clone was seen only once. V usage is TRBV19 and J usage is TRBJ1-2; no reliable D call. V dropped 7 bases and J dropped 5 bases, with 14 bases sitting between them. The CDR3 totals 13 residues. Germline assignment: CDR1 LNHDA and CDR2 SQIVND (reference sequence). CDR3: CASTDSIGYGYTF. CDR3 sequence (DNA): TGTGCCAGTACCGATTCTATTGGGTATGGCTACACCTTC. The whole variable domain, remainder taken from reference TRBV19 and TRBJ1-2, is DGGITQSPKYLFRKEGQNVTLSCEQNLNHDAMYWYRQDPGQGLRLIYYSQIVNDFQKGDIAEGYSVSREKKESFPLTVTSAQKNPTAFYLCASTDSIGYGYTFGSGTRLTVV.

The table lists this clone with a count of one. The chain is built from TRBV6-2 or TRBV6-3 and TRBJ1-6; D might be TRBD1 (6 bases). V lost 4 bases, J lost 10 bases, and 20 bases lay in between. The CDR3 consists of 16 residues. CDR1 MNHEY and CDR2 SVGEGT come from the germline V gene. Here the CDR3 reads CASSSQTGTFKSPLHF. In DNA form, the CDR3 reads TGTGCCAGCAGTTCGCAAACCGGGACATTCAAATCACCCCTCCACTTT.

The chain couples TRBV6-2 or TRBV6-3 to TRBJ1-2; 8 nucleotides line up with TRBD1. The germline gives CDR1 MNHEY, CDR2 SVGEGT. V trimming: 5 bases; J trimming: 3 bases; junction bases outside the gene matches: 2. CDR3 length: 13 residues. CDR3 loop: CASSATGDYGYTF. Written as DNA, the CDR3 is TGTGCCAGCAGTGCGACAGGGGACTATGGCTACACCTTC.

The rearrangement links TRBV19 to TRBJ1-5; D possibly corresponds to TRBD1 (6 bases). The CDR3 consists of 14 residues. Germline V CDR1 and CDR2: LNHDA, SQIVND (reference sequence). The V end lost 5 bases, the J end lost 3 bases, and 11 bases lay between the germline ends. The DNA for the CDR3 is TGTGCCAGTAGTCGGACAGCCGACAATCAGCCCCAGCATTTT. Translation: CASSRTADNQPQHF.

The CDR3 bases are TGTGCCAGCAGCCTATCCGGGACAGGGGATCAGCCCCAGCATTTT. As protein: CASSLSGTGDQPQHF. The rearrangement joins TRBV7-9 to TRBJ1-5, with 10 bases that match TRBD1. V shed 5 bases, J shed 5 bases, and the junction held 6 bases outside the gene matches. The CDR3 has 15 residues. Germline CDR1 and CDR2: SEHNR and FQNEAQ (reference sequence).

The chain carries TRBV5-1 and TRBJ1-2; 8 bases agree with TRBD1. The J segment lost 4 bases and the V segment lost 0 bases, leaving 5 bases of the junction unmatched. CDR3 length: 15 residues. Germline lookup yields CDR1 SGHRS and CDR2 YFSETQ. CDR3 bases: TGCGCCAGCAGCTTGGACGGACAGGGAGTCTATGGCTACACCTTC. It translates to CASSLDGQGVYGYTF.

V usage is TRBV6-6 and J usage is TRBJ2-3; D remains ambiguous. The V end was cut by 8 bases, the J end by 2 bases, with 5 bases between. In germline, CDR1 is MNHNY, CDR2 SVGAGI (reference sequence). The CDR3 loop spans 11 amino acids. CDR3 nucleotides: TGTGCCAGCGCCTTCACAGATACGCAGTATTTT. As protein: CASAFTDTQYF.